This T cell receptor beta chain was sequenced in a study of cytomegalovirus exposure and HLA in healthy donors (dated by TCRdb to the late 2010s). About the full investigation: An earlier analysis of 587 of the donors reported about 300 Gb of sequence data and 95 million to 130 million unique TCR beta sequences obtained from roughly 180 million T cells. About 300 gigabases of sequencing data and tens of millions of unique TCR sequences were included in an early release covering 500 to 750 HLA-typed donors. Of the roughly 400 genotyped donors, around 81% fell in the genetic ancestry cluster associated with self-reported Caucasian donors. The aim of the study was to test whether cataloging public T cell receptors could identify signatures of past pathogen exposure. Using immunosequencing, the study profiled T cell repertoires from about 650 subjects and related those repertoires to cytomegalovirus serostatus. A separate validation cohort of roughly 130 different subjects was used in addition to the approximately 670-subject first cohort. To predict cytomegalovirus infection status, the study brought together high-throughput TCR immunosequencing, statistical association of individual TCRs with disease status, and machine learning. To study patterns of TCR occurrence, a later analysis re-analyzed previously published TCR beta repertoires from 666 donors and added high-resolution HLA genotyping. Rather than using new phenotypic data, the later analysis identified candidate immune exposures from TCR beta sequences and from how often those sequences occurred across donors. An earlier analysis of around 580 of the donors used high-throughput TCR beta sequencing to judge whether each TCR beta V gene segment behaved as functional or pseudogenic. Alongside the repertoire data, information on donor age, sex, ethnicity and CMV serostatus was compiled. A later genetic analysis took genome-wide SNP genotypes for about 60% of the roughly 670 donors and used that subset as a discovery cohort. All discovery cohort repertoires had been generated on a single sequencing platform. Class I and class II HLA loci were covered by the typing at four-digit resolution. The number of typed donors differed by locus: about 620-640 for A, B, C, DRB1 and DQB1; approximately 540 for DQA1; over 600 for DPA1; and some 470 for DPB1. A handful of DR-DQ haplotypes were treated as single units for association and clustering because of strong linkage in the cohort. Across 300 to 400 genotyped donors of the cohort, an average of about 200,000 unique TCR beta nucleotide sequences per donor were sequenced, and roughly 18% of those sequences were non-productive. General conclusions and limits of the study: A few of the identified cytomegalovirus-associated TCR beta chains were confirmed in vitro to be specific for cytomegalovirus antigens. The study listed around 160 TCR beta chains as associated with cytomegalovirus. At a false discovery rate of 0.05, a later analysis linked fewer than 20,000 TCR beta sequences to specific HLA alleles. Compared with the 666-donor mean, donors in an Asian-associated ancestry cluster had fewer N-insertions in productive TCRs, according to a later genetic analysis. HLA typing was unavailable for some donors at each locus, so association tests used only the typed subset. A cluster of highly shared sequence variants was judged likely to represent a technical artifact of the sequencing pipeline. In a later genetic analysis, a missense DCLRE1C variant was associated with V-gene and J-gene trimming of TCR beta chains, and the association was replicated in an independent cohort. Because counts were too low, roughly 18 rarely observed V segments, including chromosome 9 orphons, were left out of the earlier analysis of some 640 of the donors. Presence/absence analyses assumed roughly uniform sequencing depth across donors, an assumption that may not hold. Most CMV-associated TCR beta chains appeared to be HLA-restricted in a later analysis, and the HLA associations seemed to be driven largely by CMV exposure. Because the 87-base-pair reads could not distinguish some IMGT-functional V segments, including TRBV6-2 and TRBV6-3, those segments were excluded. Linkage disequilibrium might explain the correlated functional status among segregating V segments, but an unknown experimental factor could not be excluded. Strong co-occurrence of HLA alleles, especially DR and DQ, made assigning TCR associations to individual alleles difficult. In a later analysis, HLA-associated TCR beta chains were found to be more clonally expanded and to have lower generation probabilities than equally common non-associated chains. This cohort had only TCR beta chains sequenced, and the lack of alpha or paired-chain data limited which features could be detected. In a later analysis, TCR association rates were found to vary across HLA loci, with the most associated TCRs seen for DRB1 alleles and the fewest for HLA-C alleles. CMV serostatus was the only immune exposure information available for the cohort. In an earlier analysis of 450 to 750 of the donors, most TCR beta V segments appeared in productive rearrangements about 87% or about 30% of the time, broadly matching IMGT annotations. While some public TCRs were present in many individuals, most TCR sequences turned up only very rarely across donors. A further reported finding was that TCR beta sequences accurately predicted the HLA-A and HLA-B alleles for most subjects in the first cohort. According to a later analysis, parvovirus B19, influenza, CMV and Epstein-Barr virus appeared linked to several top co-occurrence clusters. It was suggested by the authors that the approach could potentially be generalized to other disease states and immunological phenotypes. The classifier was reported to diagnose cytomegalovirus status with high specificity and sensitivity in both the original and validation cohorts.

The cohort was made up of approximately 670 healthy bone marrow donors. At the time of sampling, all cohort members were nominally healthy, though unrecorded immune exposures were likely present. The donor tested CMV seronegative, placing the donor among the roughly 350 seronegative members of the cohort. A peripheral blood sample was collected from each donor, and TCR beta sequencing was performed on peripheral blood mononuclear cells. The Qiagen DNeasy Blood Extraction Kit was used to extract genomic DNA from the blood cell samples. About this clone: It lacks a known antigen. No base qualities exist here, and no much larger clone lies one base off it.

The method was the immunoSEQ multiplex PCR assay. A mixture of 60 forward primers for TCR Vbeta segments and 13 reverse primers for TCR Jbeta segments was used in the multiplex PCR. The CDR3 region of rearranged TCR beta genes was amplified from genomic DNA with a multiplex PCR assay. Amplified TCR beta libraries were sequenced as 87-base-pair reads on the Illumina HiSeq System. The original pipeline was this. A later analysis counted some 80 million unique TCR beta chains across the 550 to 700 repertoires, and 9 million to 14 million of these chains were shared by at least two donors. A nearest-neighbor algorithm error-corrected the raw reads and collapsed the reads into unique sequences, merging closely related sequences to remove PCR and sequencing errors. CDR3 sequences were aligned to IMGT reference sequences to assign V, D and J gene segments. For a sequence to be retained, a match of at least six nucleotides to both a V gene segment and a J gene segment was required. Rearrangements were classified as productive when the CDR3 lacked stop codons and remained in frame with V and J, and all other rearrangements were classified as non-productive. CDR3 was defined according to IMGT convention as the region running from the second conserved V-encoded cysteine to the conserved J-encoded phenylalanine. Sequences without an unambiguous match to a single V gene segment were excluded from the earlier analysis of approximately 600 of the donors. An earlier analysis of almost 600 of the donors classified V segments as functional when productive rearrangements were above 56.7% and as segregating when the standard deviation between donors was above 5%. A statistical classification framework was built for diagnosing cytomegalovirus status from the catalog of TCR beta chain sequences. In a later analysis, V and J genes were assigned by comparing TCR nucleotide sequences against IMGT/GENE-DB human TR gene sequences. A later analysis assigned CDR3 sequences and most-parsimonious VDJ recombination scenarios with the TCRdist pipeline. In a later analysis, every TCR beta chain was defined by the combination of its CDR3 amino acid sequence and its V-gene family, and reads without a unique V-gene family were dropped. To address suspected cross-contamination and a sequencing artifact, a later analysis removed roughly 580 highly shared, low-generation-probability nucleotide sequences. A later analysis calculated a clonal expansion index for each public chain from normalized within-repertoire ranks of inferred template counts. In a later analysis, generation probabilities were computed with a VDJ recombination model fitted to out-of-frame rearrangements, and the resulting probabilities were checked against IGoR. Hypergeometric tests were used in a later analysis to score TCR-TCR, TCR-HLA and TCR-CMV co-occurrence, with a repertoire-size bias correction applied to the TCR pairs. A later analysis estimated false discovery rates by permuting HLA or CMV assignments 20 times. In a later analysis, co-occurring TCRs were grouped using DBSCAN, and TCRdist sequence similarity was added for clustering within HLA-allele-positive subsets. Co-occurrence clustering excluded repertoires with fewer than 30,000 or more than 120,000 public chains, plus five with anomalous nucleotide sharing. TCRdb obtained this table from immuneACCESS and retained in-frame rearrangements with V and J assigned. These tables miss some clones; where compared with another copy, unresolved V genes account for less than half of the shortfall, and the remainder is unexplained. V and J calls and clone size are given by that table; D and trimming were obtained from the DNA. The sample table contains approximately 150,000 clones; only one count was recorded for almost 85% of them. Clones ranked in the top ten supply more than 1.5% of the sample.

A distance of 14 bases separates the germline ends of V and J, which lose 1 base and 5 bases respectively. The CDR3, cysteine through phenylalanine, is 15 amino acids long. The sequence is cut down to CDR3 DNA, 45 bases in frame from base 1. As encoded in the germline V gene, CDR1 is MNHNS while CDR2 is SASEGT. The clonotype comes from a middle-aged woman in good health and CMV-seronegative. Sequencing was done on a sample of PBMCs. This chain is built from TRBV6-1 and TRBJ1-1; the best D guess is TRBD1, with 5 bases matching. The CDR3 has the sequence CASSEGTQSRTEAFF. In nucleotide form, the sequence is TGTGCCAGCAGTGAAGGGACACAGAGTAGGACTGAAGCTTTCTTT.